This is a list of T cell receptor beta chains from one sample in a study of graft-versus-host responses after intestinal transplantation. These receptors' targets are unknown. The repertoire was sequenced with immunoSEQ multiplex PCR; TCRdb's copy has only in-frame clones and lacks some. The sample lists 90,000 to 150,000 clones; approximately 95% were seen once. Sequencing was performed on unstimulated CD8+ T cells sorted from spleen or lymph node cells, taken before intestinal transplant. The receptors come from a human donor who received an intestinal transplant. Each CDR3 is given with its conserved first and last residue. The D gene is left open where the match is weak. For some rows the clone size is stated as once, few or many, or as a class when expanded; others skip it.

v_call	clone_size	j_call	d_call	cdr3_aa	cdr3_nt
TRBV7-9	.	TRBJ1-4	.	CASSHPGANEKLFF	TGTGCCAGCAGCCACCCGGGGGCCAATGAAAAACTGTTTTTT
TRBV6-6	.	TRBJ1-2	.	CASSYGGYYGYTF	TGTGCCAGCAGTTACGGGGGTTACTATGGCTACACCTTC
TRBV6-5	.	TRBJ2-1	TRBD1	CASSYSGATGEFF	TGTGCCAGCAGTTACTCGGGGGCGACAGGGGAGTTCTTC
TRBV29-1	.	TRBJ2-7	TRBD1	CSADGQGHTYEQYF	TGCAGCGCCGACGGACAGGGGCACACCTACGAGCAGTACTTC
TRBV2	.	TRBJ2-7	.	CASRLPGPSYEQYF	TGTGCCAGCAGGCTGCCGGGACCATCCTACGAGCAGTACTTC
TRBV18	.	TRBJ2-2	.	CASSPRAGPGELFF	TGTGCCAGCTCACCACGGGCGGGGCCCGGGGAGCTGTTTTTT
TRBV6-1	.	TRBJ2-7	.	CASSVFPHYEQYF	TGTGCCAGCAGTGTCTTCCCGCACTACGAGCAGTACTTC
TRBV10-3	.	TRBJ1-1	.	CAISDHRTEAFF	TGTGCCATCAGTGACCATAGAACTGAAGCTTTCTTT
TRBV2	.	TRBJ2-5	TRBD1	CASSEGERDRGRETQYF	TGTGCCAGCAGTGAAGGGGAAAGGGACAGGGGACGAGAGACCCAGTACTTC
TRBV4-1	.	TRBJ1-2	.	CASSPGEYGYTF	TGCGCCAGCAGCCCAGGAGAATATGGCTACACCTTC
TRBV28	once	TRBJ2-7	TRBD1	CASSPTGQGSYGQYF	TGTGCCAGCAGTCCGACGGGACAGGGGAGCTACGGGCAGTACTTC
TRBV4-1	.	TRBJ2-7	TRBD1	CASSQVSGTGILSYEQYF	TGCGCCAGCAGCCAAGTCTCCGGGACAGGGATTTTGAGCTACGAGCAGTACTTC
TRBV7-9	once	TRBJ2-1	TRBD1	CASSPRTGGTYNEQFF	TGTGCCAGCAGCCCGCGGACAGGGGGCACCTACAATGAGCAGTTCTTC
TRBV4-3	.	TRBJ2-1	TRBD2	CASSHPLAGVYEQFF	TGCGCCAGCAGCCATCCCCTAGCGGGAGTTTATGAGCAGTTCTTC
TRBV7-2	.	TRBJ1-2	.	CASSPGDYSYGYTF	TGTGCCAGCAGTCCAGGGGACTATTCCTATGGCTACACCTTC
TRBV6-5	.	TRBJ2-7	.	CASSYDSAYEQYF	TGTGCCAGCAGTTACGACAGCGCCTACGAGCAGTACTTC
TRBV5-1	.	TRBJ2-1	TRBD1	CASSRDRVWNEQFF	TGCGCCAGCAGTCGGGACAGGGTATGGAATGAGCAGTTCTTC
TRBV10-3	.	TRBJ1-6	.	CAIGQWSSYNSPLHF	TGTGCCATCGGGCAGTGGAGCTCCTATAATTCACCCCTCCACTTT
TRBV7-2	.	TRBJ2-7	TRBD1	CASSFTGTGGEQYF	TGTGCCAGCAGCTTTACCGGGACAGGGGGCGAGCAGTACTTC
TRBV11-3	.	TRBJ1-1	.	CASRKTTGQPFAEAFF	TGTGCCAGCAGGAAAACCACCGGGCAGCCCTTTGCTGAAGCTTTCTTT
TRBV21-1	.	TRBJ1-4	.	CASSIQQGVNEKLFF	TGTGCCAGCAGCATTCAACAGGGGGTTAATGAAAAACTGTTTTTT
TRBV6-1	.	TRBJ2-1	.	CASSGTASSYNEQFF	TGTGCCAGCAGCGGGACGGCCAGCTCCTACAATGAGCAGTTCTTC
TRBV7-9	.	TRBJ2-7	.	CASSFGGTSYEQYF	TGTGCCAGCAGCTTTGGCGGGACCTCCTACGAGCAGTACTTC
TRBV6-6	.	TRBJ1-1	TRBD1	CASSYYRGDTEAFF	TGTGCCAGCAGTTACTACAGGGGGGACACTGAAGCTTTCTTT
TRBV19	.	TRBJ1-1	TRBD1	CASSIQGGNTEAFF	TGTGCCAGTAGTATACAGGGGGGGAACACTGAAGCTTTCTTT
TRBV28	.	TRBJ1-2	TRBD1	CASSSSLERDRGRGYGYTF	TGTGCCAGCAGTTCCTCACTCGAACGGGACAGGGGGCGGGGCTATGGCTACACCTTC
TRBV2	.	TRBJ1-4	.	CASRSYRATNEKLFF	TGTGCCAGCAGGAGCTATAGAGCAACTAATGAAAAACTGTTTTTT
TRBV2	.	TRBJ2-5	.	CASSQASPETQYF	TGTGCCAGCAGCCAAGCCAGCCCTGAGACCCAGTACTTC
TRBV6-5	.	TRBJ1-1	.	CASSYGGAGTEAFF	TGTGCCAGCAGTTACGGAGGGGCTGGGACTGAAGCTTTCTTT
TRBV4-1	.	TRBJ2-7	.	CASSQGGQSYEQYF	TGCGCCAGCAGCCAAGGCGGACAGAGTTACGAGCAGTACTTC
TRBV28	.	TRBJ1-1	TRBD1	CASSSDRGNTEAFF	TGTGCCAGCAGTTCGGACAGGGGGAACACTGAAGCTTTCTTT
TRBV21-1	.	TRBJ2-7	.	CASSKARGEYSHEQYF	TGTGCCAGCAGCAAAGCCAGGGGCGAGTATTCACACGAGCAGTACTTC
TRBV14	.	TRBJ2-1	TRBD2	CASSPRLAGGPGEQFF	TGTGCCAGCAGCCCGCGACTAGCGGGAGGGCCGGGTGAGCAGTTCTTC
TRBV4-1	.	TRBJ2-6	.	CASSHREGANVLTF	TGCGCCAGCAGCCATAGGGAGGGGGCCAACGTCCTGACTTTC
TRBV6-1	.	TRBJ2-7	TRBD1	CASIPTGAAYEQYF	TGTGCCAGCATACCGACAGGGGCCGCCTACGAGCAGTACTTC
TRBV27	.	TRBJ2-5	.	CASSLTQDRSVLETQYF	TGTGCCAGCAGTTTAACCCAGGACAGATCTGTGCTAGAGACCCAGTACTTC
TRBV18	.	TRBJ2-1	TRBD2	CASSLLAGGPYEQFF	TGTGCCAGCTCTCTACTAGCGGGAGGGCCCTATGAGCAGTTCTTC